A selection of T cell receptor beta chains follows, all from one sample in a study of post-analysis software for immune sequencing data. TCRdb used MiXCR to reprocess the PCR reads, holding one entry per CDR3 protein. The repertoire has hundreds of thousands of distinct CDR3 sequences, 55% to 60% of them found once; the top ten carry about 11%. Sequenced material: blood. These receptors originate from a girl aged 2 to 10 with multiple sclerosis. Each CDR3 is given with its conserved first and last residue. D genes are given only for firm matches. Size tells how often a clone was seen (once, few, many) or the class of an expanded clone, and some rows leave it out.

TRBJ2-1 | TRBV2 | . | . | CASSDWDPKVNEQFF | TGTGCCAGCAGTGATTGGGACCCTAAGGTCAATGAGCAGTTCTTC
TRBJ2-3 | TRBV6-5 | . | . | CASSYSISRGGDTQYF | TGTGCCAGCAGTTACTCGATAAGCAGGGGAGGAGATACGCAGTATTTT
TRBJ2-7 | TRBV5-1 | . | few | CASSLEIRYEQYF | TGCGCCAGCAGCTTGGAAATTCGATACGAGCAGTACTTC
TRBJ2-7 | TRBV6-4 | . | . | CASSESWGGPYEQYF | TGTGCCAGCAGTGAGTCGTGGGGGGGGCCTTACGAGCAGTACTTC
TRBJ2-1 | TRBV5-1 | . | few | CASSLPGQGGNEQFF | TGCGCCAGCAGCTTGCCGGGCCAGGGGGGAAATGAGCAGTTCTTC
TRBJ2-1 | TRBV7-2 | . | . | CASSLNQGVDEQFF | TGTGCCAGCAGCTTAAATCAGGGCGTCGATGAGCAGTTCTTC
TRBJ2-5 | TRBV29-1 | TRBD1 | . | CSVGGQVLETQYF | TGCAGCGTTGGAGGACAGGTGTTAGAGACCCAGTACTTC
TRBJ2-5 | TRBV6-5 | TRBD1 | few | CASKTTGAETQYF | TGTGCCAGCAAGACCACAGGGGCAGAGACCCAGTACTTC
TRBJ2-1 | TRBV29-1 | . | . | CSVDGSSYNEQFF | TGCAGCGTTGACGGGTCCTCCTACAATGAGCAGTTCTTC
TRBJ2-2 | TRBV6-5 | . | . | CASTPSYTGELFF | TGTGCCTCCACACCTAGTTACACCGGGGAGCTGTTTTTT
TRBJ2-7 | TRBV5-1 | TRBD2 | once | CASSLGTSVSYEQYF | TGCGCCAGCAGCCTGGGGACTAGCGTCTCCTACGAGCAGTACTTC
TRBJ2-1 | TRBV10-3 | . | few | CATGADNERFF | TGTGCCACGGGAGCGGACAATGAGCGGTTCTTC
TRBJ2-3 | TRBV4-3 | . | . | CASSQGQGGRTDTQYF | TGCGCCAGCAGCCAAGGACAGGGAGGGCGAACAGATACGCAGTATTTT
TRBJ2-3 | TRBV10-2 | . | few | CASSDILTGVSDTQYF | TGCGCCAGCAGTGACATCCTAACGGGAGTGTCAGATACGCAGTATTTT
TRBJ2-1 | TRBV14 | . | . | CASSQEGYWDEQFF | TGTGCCAGCAGCCAAGAGGGATACTGGGATGAGCAGTTCTTC
TRBJ1-2 | TRBV21-1 | . | . | CASSKGTEPNYGYTF | TGTGCCAGCAGCAAAGGGACAGAACCTAACTATGGCTACACCTTC
TRBJ2-5 | TRBV29-1 | . | . | CSVQGSAGGDYQETQYF | TGCAGCGTTCAAGGTTCCGCCGGGGGCGACTACCAAGAGACCCAGTACTTC
TRBJ2-7 | TRBV10-3 | . | . | CAISGDGTYEQYF | TGTGCCATCAGTGGCGACGGAACCTACGAGCAGTACTTC
TRBJ2-7 | TRBV10-3 | TRBD1 | . | CAISAALGQAYEQYF | TGTGCCATCAGTGCGGCCCTGGGACAGGCCTACGAGCAGTACTTC
TRBJ2-6 | TRBV10-3 | . | . | CAISEVGISGANVLTF | TGTGCCATCAGTGAAGTCGGGATCTCTGGGGCCAACGTCCTGACTTTC
TRBJ2-3 | TRBV11-2 | . | . | CASSLGLVSTDTQYF | TGTGCCAGCAGCCTGGGGCTTGTGAGCACAGATACGCAGTATTTT
TRBJ1-6 | TRBV20-1 | TRBD1 | once | CSARAAGQGARSPLHF | TGCAGTGCTAGAGCCGCCGGCCAGGGGGCTCGGTCACCCCTCCACTTT
TRBJ1-2 | TRBV6-2/TRBV6-3 | . | . | CASSPGGVQGTF | TGTGCCAGCAGTCCGGGGGGAGTACAGGGCACCTTC
TRBJ2-5 | TRBV29-1 | . | . | CSVEVTVQETQYF | TGCAGCGTTGAAGTGACAGTACAAGAGACCCAGTACTTC
TRBJ2-3 | TRBV15 | . | few | CATSREIRARDTQYF | TGTGCCACCAGCAGAGAGATAAGGGCTCGGGATACGCAGTATTTT
TRBJ1-2 | TRBV7-2 | TRBD1 | . | CASSLDRGRYGYTF | TGTGCCAGCAGCTTAGACAGGGGTCGCTATGGCTACACCTTC
TRBJ2-3 | TRBV2 | TRBD2 | . | CASSLTSAVRADTQYF | TGTGCCAGCAGCCTCACTAGCGCCGTGCGGGCAGATACGCAGTATTTT
TRBJ2-7 | TRBV9 | TRBD2 | . | CARSSAGRGYSYEQYF | TGTGCCCGCAGCTCAGCGGGGCGGGGGTACTCCTACGAGCAGTACTTC
TRBJ2-5 | TRBV20-1 | TRBD1 | few | CSAQEQGEQTQYF | TGCAGTGCCCAGGAACAGGGGGAGCAGACCCAGTACTTC
TRBJ2-4 | TRBV5-1 | . | . | CASRTRVGEQYF | TGCGCCAGCAGGACGAGGGTGGGGGAGCAGTACTTC
TRBJ2-1 | TRBV20-1 | TRBD1 | . | CSASPSGQNNEQFF | TGCAGTGCTAGCCCTTCGGGACAGAACAATGAGCAGTTCTTC
TRBJ1-5 | TRBV4-1 | . | . | CASSQESIPGQPQHF | TGCGCCAGCAGCCAAGAGAGTATTCCGGGTCAGCCCCAGCATTTT
TRBJ2-1 | TRBV5-1 | . | . | CASSLEKSTQFF | TGCGCCAGCAGCCTGGAAAAATCTACGCAGTTCTTC
TRBJ2-3 | TRBV4-2 | TRBD2 | . | CASSFLISGDTDTQYF | TGTGCCAGCAGCTTTCTTATTAGCGGGGATACAGATACGCAGTATTTT
TRBJ2-3 | TRBV2 | TRBD1 | . | CASSLQAGQGFPDTQYF | TGTGCCAGCAGCCTGCAGGCGGGACAGGGCTTCCCAGATACGCAGTATTTT
TRBJ1-6 | TRBV3-1 | . | few | CASSQKAAADLPLHF | TGTGCCAGCAGCCAAAAGGCGGCCGCGGATCTCCCCCTCCACTTT
TRBJ2-3 | TRBV5-1 | . | . | CASSLEEYTQYF | TGCGCCAGCAGCTTGGAAGAGTATACGCAGTATTTT
TRBJ2-1 | TRBV7-2 | . | . | CASSKGVAGDEQFF | TGTGCCAGCAGCAAAGGGGTGGCGGGCGATGAGCAGTTCTTC
TRBJ2-1 | TRBV9 | TRBD2 | . | CASSVGGGGLAGGSRSYNEQFF | TGTGCCAGCAGCGTAGGCGGGGGCGGACTAGCGGGAGGAAGTCGCTCCTACAATGAGCAGTTCTTC
TRBJ2-3 | TRBV3-1 | . | . | CASSQIGADTQYF | TGTGCCAGCAGCCAAATCGGGGCAGATACGCAGTATTTT
TRBJ2-7 | TRBV28 | . | once | CASSLYTDEQYF | TGTGCCAGCAGTTTATATACTGACGAGCAGTACTTC
TRBJ2-7 | TRBV13 | . | . | CAGSLVDGTGSYEQYF | TGTGCCGGCAGCTTAGTAGACGGGACGGGTTCCTACGAGCAGTACTTC
TRBJ2-7 | TRBV3-1 | . | . | CASSSIRDPSSYEQYF | TGTGCCAGCAGTTCTATCCGGGACCCCAGCTCCTACGAGCAGTACTTC
TRBJ2-1 | TRBV5-1 | TRBD2 | . | CASRGLAGGVSYNEQFF | TGCGCCAGCAGGGGACTAGCGGGGGGTGTTTCCTACAATGAGCAGTTCTTC
TRBJ2-2 | TRBV9 | TRBD2 | . | CASSADLAGWGTGELFF | TGTGCCAGCAGCGCCGACCTAGCGGGATGGGGCACCGGGGAGCTGTTTTTT
TRBJ2-1 | TRBV24-1 | . | . | CATSDFGRGAGEQFF | TGTGCCACCAGTGATTTTGGTCGGGGGGCTGGTGAGCAGTTCTTC
TRBJ1-4 | TRBV11-2 | TRBD1 | few | CASSLERGPNEKLFF | TGTGCCAGCAGCTTAGAAAGGGGGCCTAATGAAAAACTGTTTTTT
TRBJ1-1 | TRBV29-1 | . | . | CSVGSSEAFF | TGCAGCGTTGGTAGTAGTGAAGCTTTCTTT
TRBJ1-4 | TRBV4-3 | . | once | CASSHSRGADEKLFF | TGCGCCAGCAGCCATTCGCGGGGGGCGGATGAAAAACTGTTTTTT
TRBJ2-1 | TRBV12-3/TRBV12-4 | . | . | CASRGPLDNEQFF | TGTGCCAGCAGGGGACCTCTAGACAATGAGCAGTTCTTC
TRBJ2-3 | TRBV29-1 | TRBD2 | . | CSVGGTSGKNTDTQYF | TGCAGCGTGGGGGGCACTAGCGGGAAAAACACAGATACGCAGTATTTT
TRBJ2-1 | TRBV3-1 | TRBD2 | . | CASSLGMGLAGRGEQFF | TGTGCCAGCAGCCTCGGGATGGGACTAGCGGGACGAGGTGAGCAGTTCTTC
TRBJ1-2 | TRBV10-3 | . | . | CAISDVGDGYTF | TGTGCCATCAGTGACGTAGGGGATGGCTACACCTTC
TRBJ1-5 | TRBV27 | TRBD1 | . | CASSGTGGWGPAHF | TGTGCCAGCAGTGGAACAGGGGGCTGGGGCCCAGCGCATTTT
TRBJ2-3 | TRBV29-1 | TRBD2 | few | CSVRLAGLADTQYF | TGCAGCGTGAGACTAGCGGGACTGGCAGATACGCAGTATTTT
TRBJ2-2 | TRBV6-1 | . | . | CASSEQRAIGELFF | TGTGCCAGCAGTGAACAACGAGCAATCGGGGAGCTGTTTTTT
TRBJ1-2 | TRBV12-3/TRBV12-4 | . | . | CASSFRGLYGYTF | TGTGCCAGCAGTTTTCGGGGGTTGTATGGCTACACCTTC